This T cell receptor beta chain originates from a study of blood T cell repertoires in COVID-19 (TCRdb year 2020). Describing the broader study: The collaborator samples originated in the United States, Italy and Spain and spanned the acute and convalescent phases of COVID-19. The material from the prospective study consisted of cDNA or gDNA derived from T cells, B-cell-depleted T cells, or PBMCs. Subjects who had been exposed to COVID-19, were actively infected with it, or had recovered from it provided the deeply sampled blood TCRbeta repertoires that made up the dataset. The repertoires were released in a freely available public database meant as a resource for research on the immune response to SARS-CoV-2. The samples were drawn from the first 160 participants of the ongoing ImmuneRACE study and from over a thousand subjects provided by 6 global collaborators. Nearly every sample came with metadata listing a de-identified subject ID, COVID-19 status, age in years and sex. Where HLA class I and class II types were available, the types were taken from metadata supplied by the sample provider, not from assay-based typing. What the work shows at the level of the full study, not this receptor alone: The quantity of clinical and demographic metadata differed by source and by participant and was supplied without curation.

The CDR3 contains 14 residues, cysteine and phenylalanine counted. Kept here is only the CDR3 DNA, which spans 42 bases and is read in frame from base 1. Via the germline V gene, CDR1 is SQVTM and CDR2 ANQGSEA. V was cut back by 6 bases and J by 4 bases, leaving a gap of 18 bases between them. Note on this clone: Its antigen remains unidentified. No base qualities exist here, and no much larger clone lies one base off it.

The immunoSEQ Assay, a bias-controlled multiplex PCR, was used to amplify TCRbeta CDR3 regions from genomic DNA. For the original study's pipeline: The number of nucleated cells in each sample was estimated by amplification of reference gene primers within the assay. To quantify the absolute abundance of each unique TCRbeta CDR3 rearrangement, sequence reads were collapsed and filtered. For each sample, productive Simpson clonality was calculated as the square root of Simpson's diversity index across productive rearrangements. In its TCRdb copy, this immuneACCESS table keeps in-frame sequences only and misses some clones. Where compared with another copy, unresolved V genes explain less than half of these, and the others have no known cause. The V and J calls and clone size were taken over from that table, and D and trimming were inferred from the DNA. This sample lists about 72,000 clones; more than 90% were detected once. Of the sample, about 9% is held by the ten largest clones.

Whole blood was collected in K2EDTA tubes by collaborating institutions according to the institutions' own protocols. Collaborator samples were shipped for TCRbeta analysis as frozen whole blood, isolated PBMCs, or DNA extracted from either sample type. Sample: peripheral blood. Recombination joined TRBV29-1 with TRBJ1-1, with TRBD1 tentatively as D gene (6 bases match). This TCR was recovered from a human donor in a cohort sampled during active COVID-19. Here the CDR3 is given as CSVAGGSYGTEAFF. The base sequence is TGCAGCGTAGCGGGGGGCTCTTATGGCACTGAAGCTTTCTTT. This CDR3, with the reference TRBV29-1 and TRBJ1-1 proteins standing in past its ends, gives the full variable domain SAVISQKPSRDICQRGTSLTIQCQVDSQVTMMFWYRQQPGQSLTLIATANQGSEATYESGFVIDKFPISRPNLTFSTLTVSNMSPEDSSIYLCSVAGGSYGTEAFFGQGTRLTVV.